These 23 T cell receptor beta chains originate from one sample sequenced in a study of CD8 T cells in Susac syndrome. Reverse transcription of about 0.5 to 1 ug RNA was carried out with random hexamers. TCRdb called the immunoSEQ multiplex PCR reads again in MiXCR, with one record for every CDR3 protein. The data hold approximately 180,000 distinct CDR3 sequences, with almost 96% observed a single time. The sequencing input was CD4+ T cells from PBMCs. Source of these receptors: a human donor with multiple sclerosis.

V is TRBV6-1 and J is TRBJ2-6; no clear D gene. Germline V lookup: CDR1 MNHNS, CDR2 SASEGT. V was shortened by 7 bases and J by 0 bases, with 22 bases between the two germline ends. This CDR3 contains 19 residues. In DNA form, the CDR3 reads TGTGCCAGCACCTGGCCAAAGAATGCGCCAAGCTCTGGGGCCAACGTCCTGACTTTC. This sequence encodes CASTWPKNAPSSGANVLTF.

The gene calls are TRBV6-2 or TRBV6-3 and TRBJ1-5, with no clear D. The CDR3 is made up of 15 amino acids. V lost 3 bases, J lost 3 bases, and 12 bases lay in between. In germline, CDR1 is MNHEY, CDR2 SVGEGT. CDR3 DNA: TGTGCCAGCAGTTATCCGGGCAGACCCAATCAGCCCCAGCATTTT. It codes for CASSYPGRPNQPQHF.

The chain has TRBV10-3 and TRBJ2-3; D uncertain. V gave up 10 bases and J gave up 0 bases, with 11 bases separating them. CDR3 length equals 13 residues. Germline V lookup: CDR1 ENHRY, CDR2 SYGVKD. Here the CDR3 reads CARAADSTDTQYF. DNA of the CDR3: TGTGCCAGAGCAGCCGATAGCACAGATACGCAGTATTTT.

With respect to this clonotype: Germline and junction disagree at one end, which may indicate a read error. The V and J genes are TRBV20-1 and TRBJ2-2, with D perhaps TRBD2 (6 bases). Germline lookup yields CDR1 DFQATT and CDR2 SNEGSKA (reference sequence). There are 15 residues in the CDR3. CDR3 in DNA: TGCAGTGCTAGAGCCCGACTAGATTCCACCTGGGAGCTGTTTTTT. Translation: CSARARLDSTWELFF.

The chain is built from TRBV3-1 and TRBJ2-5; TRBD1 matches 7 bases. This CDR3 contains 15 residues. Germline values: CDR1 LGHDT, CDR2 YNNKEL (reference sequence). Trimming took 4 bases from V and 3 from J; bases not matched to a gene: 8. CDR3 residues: CASSPSGTGEETQYF. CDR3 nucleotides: TGTGCCAGCAGCCCCTCAGGCACAGGGGAAGAGACCCAGTACTTC.

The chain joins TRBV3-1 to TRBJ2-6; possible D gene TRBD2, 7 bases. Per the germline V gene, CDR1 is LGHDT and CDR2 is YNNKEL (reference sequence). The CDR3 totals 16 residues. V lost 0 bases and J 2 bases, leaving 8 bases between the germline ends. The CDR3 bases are TGTGCCAGCAGCCAAGAAGGGGGGGCTGGGGCCAACGTCCTGACTTTC. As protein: CASSQEGGAGANVLTF.

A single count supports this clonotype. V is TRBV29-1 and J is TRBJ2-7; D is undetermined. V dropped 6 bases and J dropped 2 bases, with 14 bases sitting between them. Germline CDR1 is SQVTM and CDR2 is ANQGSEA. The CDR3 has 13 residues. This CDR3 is CSVQRLGAYEQYF. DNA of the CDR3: TGCAGCGTCCAACGTTTAGGAGCCTACGAGCAGTACTTC.

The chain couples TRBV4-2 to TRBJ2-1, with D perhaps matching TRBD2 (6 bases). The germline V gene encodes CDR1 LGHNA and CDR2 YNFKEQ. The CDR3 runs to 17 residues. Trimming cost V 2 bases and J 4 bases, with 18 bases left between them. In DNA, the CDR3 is TGTGCCAGCAGCCAACGCCCTGACATCGGGGGATACAATGAGCAGTTCTTC. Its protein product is CASSQRPDIGGYNEQFF.

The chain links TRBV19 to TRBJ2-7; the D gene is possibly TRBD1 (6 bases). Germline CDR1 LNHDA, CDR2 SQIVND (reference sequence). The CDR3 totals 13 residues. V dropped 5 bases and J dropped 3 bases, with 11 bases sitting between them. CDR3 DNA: TGTGCCAGTAGTGGACAGTCTTTCTACGAGCAGTACTTC. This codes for CASSGQSFYEQYF.

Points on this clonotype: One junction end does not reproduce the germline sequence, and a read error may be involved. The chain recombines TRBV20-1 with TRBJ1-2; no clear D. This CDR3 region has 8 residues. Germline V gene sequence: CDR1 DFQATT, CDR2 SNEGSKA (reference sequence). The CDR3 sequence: CSASLQDF. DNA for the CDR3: TGCAGTGCTAGTCTCCAGGACTTC.

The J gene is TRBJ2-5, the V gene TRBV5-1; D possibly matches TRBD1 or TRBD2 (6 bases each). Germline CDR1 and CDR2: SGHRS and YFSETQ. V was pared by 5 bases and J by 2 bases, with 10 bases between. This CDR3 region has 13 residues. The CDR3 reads CASRRGDQETQYF. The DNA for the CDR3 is TGCGCCAGCAGGAGGGGGGATCAAGAGACCCAGTACTTC.

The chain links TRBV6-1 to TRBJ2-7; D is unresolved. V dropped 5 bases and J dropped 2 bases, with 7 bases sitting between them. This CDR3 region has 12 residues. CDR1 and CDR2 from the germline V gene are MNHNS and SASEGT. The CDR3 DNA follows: TGTGCCAGCAGTAAAGGGACCTACGAGCAGTACTTC. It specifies CASSKGTYEQYF.

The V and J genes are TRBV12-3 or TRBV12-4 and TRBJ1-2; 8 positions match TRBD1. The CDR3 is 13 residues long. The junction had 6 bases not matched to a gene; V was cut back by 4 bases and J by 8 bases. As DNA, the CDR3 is TGTGCCAGCAGTTCCAGGACAGGGCAAGGCTACACCTTC. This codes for CASSSRTGQGYTF.

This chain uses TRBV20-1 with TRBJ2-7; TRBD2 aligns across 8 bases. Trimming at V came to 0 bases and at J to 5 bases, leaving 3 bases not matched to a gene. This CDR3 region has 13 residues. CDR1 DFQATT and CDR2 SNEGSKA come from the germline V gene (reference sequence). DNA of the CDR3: TGCAGTGCTAGAGATCGGGGGGGCAACGAGCAGTACTTC. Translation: CSARDRGGNEQYF.

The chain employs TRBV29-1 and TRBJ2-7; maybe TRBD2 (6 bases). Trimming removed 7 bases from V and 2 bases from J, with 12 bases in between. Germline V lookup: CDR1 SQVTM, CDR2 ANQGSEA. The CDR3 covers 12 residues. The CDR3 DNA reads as TGCAGCGCACGGGACTTCACCTACGAGCAGTACTTC. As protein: CSARDFTYEQYF.

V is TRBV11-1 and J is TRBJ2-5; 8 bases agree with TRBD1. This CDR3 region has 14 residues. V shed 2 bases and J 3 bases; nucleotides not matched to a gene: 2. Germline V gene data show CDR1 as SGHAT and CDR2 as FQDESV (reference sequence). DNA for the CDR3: TGTGCCAGCAGCTTAATGACAGGGGAAGAGACCCAGTACTTC. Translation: CASSLMTGEETQYF.

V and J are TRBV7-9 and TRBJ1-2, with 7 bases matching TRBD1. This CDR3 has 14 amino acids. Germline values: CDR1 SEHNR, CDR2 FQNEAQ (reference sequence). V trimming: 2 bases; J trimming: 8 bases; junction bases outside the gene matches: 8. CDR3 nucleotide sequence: TGTGCCAGCAGCTTACGACAGGGTCTTATAGGCTACACCTTC. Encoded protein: CASSLRQGLIGYTF.

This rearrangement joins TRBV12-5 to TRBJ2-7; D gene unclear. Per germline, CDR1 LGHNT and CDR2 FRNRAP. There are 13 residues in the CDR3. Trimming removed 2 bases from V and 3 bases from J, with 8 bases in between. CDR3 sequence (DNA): TGTGCTAGTGGTTTGTGGGGTATCTACGAGCAGTACTTC. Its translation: CASGLWGIYEQYF.

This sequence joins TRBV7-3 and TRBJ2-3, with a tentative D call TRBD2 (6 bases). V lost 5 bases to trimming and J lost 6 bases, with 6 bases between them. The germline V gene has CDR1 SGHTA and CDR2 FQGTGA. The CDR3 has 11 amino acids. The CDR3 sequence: CASSAGDTQYF. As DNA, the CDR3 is TGTGCCAGCAGCGCGGGGGATACGCAGTATTTT.

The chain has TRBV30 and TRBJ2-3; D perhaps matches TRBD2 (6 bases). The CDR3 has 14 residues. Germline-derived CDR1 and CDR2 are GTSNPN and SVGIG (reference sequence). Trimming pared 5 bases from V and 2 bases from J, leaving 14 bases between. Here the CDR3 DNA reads TGTGCCTGGGAGTATAGCGGATACACAGATACGCAGTATTTT. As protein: CAWEYSGYTDTQYF.

The CDR3 DNA is TGTGCCACCAGCGGACAGGGCTACAATGAGCAGTTCTTC. It specifies CATSGQGYNEQFF. This rearrangement joins TRBV15 to TRBJ2-1, with TRBD1 matching over 8 bases. Germline CDR1 reads LNHNV; CDR2 reads YYDKDF (reference sequence). The CDR3 covers 13 residues. Trimming at V came to 5 bases and at J to 3 bases, leaving 0 bases not matched to a gene.

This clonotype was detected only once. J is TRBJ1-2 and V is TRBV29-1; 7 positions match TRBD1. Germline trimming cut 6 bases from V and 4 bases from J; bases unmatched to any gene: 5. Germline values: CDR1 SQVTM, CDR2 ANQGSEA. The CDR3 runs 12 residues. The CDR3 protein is CSVDRAGYGYTF. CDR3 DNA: TGCAGCGTAGACAGGGCCGGCTATGGCTACACCTTC.

This CDR3 reads CASSPGLEAQYF. In DNA form, the CDR3 reads TGTGCCAGCAGTCCCGGACTGGAGGCCCAGTACTTC. The rearrangement joins TRBV12-3 or TRBV12-4 to TRBJ2-5; D might be TRBD2 (5 bases). The CDR3 covers 12 residues. The ends were cut back, 5 bases at V and 9 bases at J, with 13 bases in the middle.